This T cell receptor (beta chain) was captured in a study of beta chain features in type 1 diabetes. Turning to the study itself: Across all samples, 100 million to 130 million sorted cells were examined.

Sequencing targeted expressed TCRB transcripts, as all isolated RNA had been reverse transcribed. The repertoire was sequenced with immunoSEQ multiplex PCR; TCRdb's copy has only in-frame clones and lacks some. The table has fewer than 500,000 clones, approximately 15% seen once. The germline CDR1 and CDR2 sequences are LGHNA and YSLEER. This CDR3 is built from 15 residues. With 1 base clipped from V and 1 base from J, the junction kept 0 bases outside the gene matches. Study-level findings and limits: PCR might pick shorter templates more often, in the same way for patients and controls.

This clone was recorded at least ten times. The antigen remains undetermined. The sample has other DNA sequences that encode this CDR3 too. Via CD45RO/CCR7/CD25/CD127/CD95/CD27, cells of the CD4+ naive, central memory, regulatory and stem cell-like memory subsets were sorted. The sample taken for sequencing was naive CD4+ T cells from blood. The chain joins TRBV4-3 to TRBJ2-1; 8 nucleotides agree with TRBD1. This clonotype was sampled from a young man in good health. The CDR3 region is CASSQGTGSYNEQFF. The CDR3 DNA is TGCGCCAGCAGCCAAGGGACAGGGTCCTACAATGAGCAGTTCTTC.